This T cell receptor beta chain is drawn from a study of T cell changes during pregnancy in multiple sclerosis. Method: immunoSEQ multiplex PCR; TCRdb's copy keeps in-frame clones and lacks some. The table has about 18,000 clones, 75% to 90% seen once; the top ten hold 4.5% to 6%. Trimming at V came to 3 bases and at J to 3 bases, leaving 5 bases not matched to a gene. Germline V gives CDR1 SGHVS, CDR2 FQNEAQ. The CDR3 runs 15 residues. This clonotype was obtained from a female donor in good health, enrolled as a control in a pregnancy study. The V and J genes are TRBV7-8 and TRBJ2-5, with 9 bases aligning to TRBD2. The source was CD8+ T cells from peripheral blood mononuclear cells, collected in the third trimester of pregnancy. The CDR3 DNA sequence: TGTGCCAGCAGCTTGGCGGGGGGGATAAAAGAGACCCAGTACTTC. The encoded protein is CASSLAGGIKETQYF.